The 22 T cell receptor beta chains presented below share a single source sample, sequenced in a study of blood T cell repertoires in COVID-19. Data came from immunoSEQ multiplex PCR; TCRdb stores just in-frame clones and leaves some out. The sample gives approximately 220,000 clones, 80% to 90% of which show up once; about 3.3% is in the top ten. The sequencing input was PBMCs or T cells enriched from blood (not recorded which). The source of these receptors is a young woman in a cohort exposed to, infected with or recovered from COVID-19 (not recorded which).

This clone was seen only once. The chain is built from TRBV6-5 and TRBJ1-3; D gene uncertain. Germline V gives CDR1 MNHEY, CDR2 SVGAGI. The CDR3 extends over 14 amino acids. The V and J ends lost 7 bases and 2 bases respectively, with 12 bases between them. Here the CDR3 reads CASNGVGPGNTIYF. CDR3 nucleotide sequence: TGTGCCAGCAACGGGGTGGGTCCTGGAAACACCATATATTTT.

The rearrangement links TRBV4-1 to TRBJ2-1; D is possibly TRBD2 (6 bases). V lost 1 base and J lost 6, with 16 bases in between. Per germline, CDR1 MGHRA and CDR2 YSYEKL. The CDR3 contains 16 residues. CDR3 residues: CASSQGAGGAGNEQFF. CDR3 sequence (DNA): TGCGCCAGCAGCCAAGGGGCGGGCGGAGCGGGCAATGAGCAGTTCTTC.

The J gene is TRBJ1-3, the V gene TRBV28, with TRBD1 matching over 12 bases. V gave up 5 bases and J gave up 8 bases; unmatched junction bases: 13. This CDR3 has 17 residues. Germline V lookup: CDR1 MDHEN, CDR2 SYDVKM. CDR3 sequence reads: CASSITGTGGVGDTIYF. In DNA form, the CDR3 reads TGTGCCAGCAGTATTACCGGGACAGGGGGCGTAGGGGACACCATATATTTT.

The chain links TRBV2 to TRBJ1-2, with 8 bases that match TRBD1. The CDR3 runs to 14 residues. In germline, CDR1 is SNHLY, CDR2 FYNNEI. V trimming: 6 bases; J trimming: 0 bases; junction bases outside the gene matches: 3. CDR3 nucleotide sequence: TGTGCCAGCAGCCCGACAGGGGCTAACTATGGCTACACCTTC. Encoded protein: CASSPTGANYGYTF.

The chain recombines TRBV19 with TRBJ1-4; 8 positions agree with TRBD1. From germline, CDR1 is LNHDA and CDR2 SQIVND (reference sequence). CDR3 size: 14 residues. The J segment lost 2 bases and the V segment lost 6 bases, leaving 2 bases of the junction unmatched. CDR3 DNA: TGTGCCAGTAGCTGGACAGGGACTAATGAAAAACTGTTTTTT. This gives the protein CASSWTGTNEKLFF.

The CDR3 DNA reads as TGTGCCAGCTCACCAGTTGGCGGAGATCAGCCCCAGCATTTT. Translation gives CASSPVGGDQPQHF. The V gene is TRBV18, the J gene TRBJ1-5; D ambiguous. CDR3 size: 14 residues. The ends were cut back, 2 bases at V and 5 bases at J, with 10 bases in the middle. Germline V gives CDR1 KGHSH, CDR2 LQKENI.

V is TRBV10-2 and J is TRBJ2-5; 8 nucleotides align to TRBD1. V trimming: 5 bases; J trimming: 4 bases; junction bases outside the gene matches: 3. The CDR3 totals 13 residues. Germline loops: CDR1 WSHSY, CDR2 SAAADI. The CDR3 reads CASSPGGVETQYF. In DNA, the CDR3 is TGCGCCAGCAGTCCAGGGGGCGTAGAGACCCAGTACTTC.

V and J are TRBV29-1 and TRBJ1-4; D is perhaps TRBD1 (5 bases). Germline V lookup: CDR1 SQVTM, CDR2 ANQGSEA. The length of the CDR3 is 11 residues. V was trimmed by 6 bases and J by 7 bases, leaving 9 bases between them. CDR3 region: CSVERGEKLFF. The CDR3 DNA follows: TGCAGCGTAGAAAGGGGTGAAAAACTGTTTTTT.

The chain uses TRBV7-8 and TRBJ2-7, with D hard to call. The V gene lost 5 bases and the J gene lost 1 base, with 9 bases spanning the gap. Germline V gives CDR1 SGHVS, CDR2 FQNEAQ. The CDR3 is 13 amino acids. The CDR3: CASSPAVSYEQYF. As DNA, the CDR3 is TGTGCCAGCAGCCCAGCCGTATCCTACGAGCAGTACTTC.

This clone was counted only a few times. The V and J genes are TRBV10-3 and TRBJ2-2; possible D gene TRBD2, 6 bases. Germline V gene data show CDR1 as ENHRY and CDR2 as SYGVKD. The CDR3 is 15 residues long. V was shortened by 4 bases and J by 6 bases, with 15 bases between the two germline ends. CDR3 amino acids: CAISGRDSHAGELFF. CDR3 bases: TGTGCCATCAGTGGGCGGGACTCCCACGCCGGGGAGCTGTTTTTT.

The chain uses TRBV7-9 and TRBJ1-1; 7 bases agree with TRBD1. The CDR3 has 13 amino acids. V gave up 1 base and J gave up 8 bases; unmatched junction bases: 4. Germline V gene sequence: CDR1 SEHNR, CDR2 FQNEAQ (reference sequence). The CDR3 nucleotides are TGTGCCAGCAGCTTAGTACAGGGGCTGGAAGCTTTCTTT. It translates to CASSLVQGLEAFF.

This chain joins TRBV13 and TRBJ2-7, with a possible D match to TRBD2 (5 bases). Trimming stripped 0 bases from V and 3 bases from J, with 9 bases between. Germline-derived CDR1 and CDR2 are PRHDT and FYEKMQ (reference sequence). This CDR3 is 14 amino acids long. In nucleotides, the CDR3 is TGTGCCAGCAGCTTAGGACTAGAGAGCTACGAGCAGTACTTC. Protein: CASSLGLESYEQYF.

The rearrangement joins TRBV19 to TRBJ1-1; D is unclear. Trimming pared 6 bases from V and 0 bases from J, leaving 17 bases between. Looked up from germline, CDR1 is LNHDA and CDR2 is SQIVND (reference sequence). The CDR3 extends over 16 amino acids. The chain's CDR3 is CASRNREKHMNTEAFF. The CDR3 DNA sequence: TGTGCCAGTAGGAACCGGGAGAAGCACATGAACACTGAAGCTTTCTTT.

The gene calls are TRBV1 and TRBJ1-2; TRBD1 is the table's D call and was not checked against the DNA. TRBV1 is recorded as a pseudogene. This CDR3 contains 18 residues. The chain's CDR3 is CTSSPMDRKGPPNYGYTF. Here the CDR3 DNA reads TGCACCAGCAGCCCCATGGACAGGAAAGGCCCTCCTAACTATGGCTACACCTTC.

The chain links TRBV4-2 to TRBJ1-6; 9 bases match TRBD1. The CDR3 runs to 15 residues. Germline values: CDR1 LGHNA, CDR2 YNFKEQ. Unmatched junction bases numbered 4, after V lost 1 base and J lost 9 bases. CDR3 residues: CASSQGAQGASPLHF. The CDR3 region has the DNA TGTGCCAGCAGCCAAGGTGCACAGGGGGCTTCACCCCTCCACTTT.

In nucleotides, the CDR3 is TGTGCCAGCAGTCCACTAGCGGGTCGCTCCTACGAGCAGTACTTC. Its protein product is CASSPLAGRSYEQYF. The chain recombines TRBV6-2 or TRBV6-3 with TRBJ2-7; 9 bases match TRBD2. Losses at the gene ends were 5 bases for V and 0 bases for J; bases not matched to a gene: 5. This CDR3 has 15 amino acids. Germline assignment: CDR1 MNHEY and CDR2 SVGEGT.

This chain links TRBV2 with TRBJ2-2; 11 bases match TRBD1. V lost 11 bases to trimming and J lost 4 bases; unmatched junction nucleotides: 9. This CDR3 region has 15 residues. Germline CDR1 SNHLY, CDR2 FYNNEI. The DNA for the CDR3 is TGTGCCTCCAAACCGGGACAGGGGGTCACCGGGGAGCTGTTTTTT. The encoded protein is CASKPGQGVTGELFF.

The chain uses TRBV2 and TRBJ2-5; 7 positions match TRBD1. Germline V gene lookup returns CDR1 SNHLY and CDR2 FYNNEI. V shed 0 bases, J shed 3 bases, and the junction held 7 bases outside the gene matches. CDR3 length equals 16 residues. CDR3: CASSEARVTGKETQYF. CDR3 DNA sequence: TGTGCCAGCAGTGAAGCACGAGTGACAGGGAAAGAGACCCAGTACTTC.

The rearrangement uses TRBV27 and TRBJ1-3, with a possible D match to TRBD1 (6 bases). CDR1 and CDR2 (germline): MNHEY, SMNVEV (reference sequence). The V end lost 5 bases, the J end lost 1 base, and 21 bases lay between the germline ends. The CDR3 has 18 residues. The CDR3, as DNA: TGTGCCAGCAGTCCTTCCCGCCGACAGGATGAATCTGGAAACACCATATATTTT. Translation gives CASSPSRRQDESGNTIYF.

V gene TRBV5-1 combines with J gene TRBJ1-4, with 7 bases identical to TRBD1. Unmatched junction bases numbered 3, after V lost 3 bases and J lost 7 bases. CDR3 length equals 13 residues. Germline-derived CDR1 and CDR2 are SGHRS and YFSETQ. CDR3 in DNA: TGCGCCAGCAGCTCGACAGGGCCTGAAAAACTGTTTTTT. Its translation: CASSSTGPEKLFF.

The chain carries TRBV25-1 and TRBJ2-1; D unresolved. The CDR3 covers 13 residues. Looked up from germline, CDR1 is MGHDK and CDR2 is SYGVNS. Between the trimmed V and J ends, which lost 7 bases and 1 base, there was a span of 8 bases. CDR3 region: CASKDSSYNEQFF. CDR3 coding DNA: TGTGCCAGCAAAGATAGTTCCTACAATGAGCAGTTCTTC.

The CDR3: CASSFIRRVQETQYF. DNA of the CDR3: TGTGCCAGCAGTTTCATCCGCCGGGTCCAAGAGACCCAGTACTTC. The chain carries TRBV28 and TRBJ2-5; D gene ambiguous. Trimming took 3 bases from V and 1 from J, leaving 12 bases between them. CDR3 length: 15 amino acids. The germline gives CDR1 MDHEN, CDR2 SYDVKM.